This record concerns one T cell receptor beta chain sequence. The target of this receptor is not known. One base away there is no much larger clone; base qualities are not given. Participants in the prospective study were enrolled through a virtual design, were aged roughly 18 to 95 years, and lived in roughly 24 United States geographic areas. In the prospective study, cohorts were assigned on the basis of participant-reported clinical history obtained from a screening survey and a study questionnaire. For ImmuneRACE Cohort 3, a participant was defined as recovered based on two consecutive negative NP/OP PCR tests, clearance by a healthcare professional, or resolution of symptoms. In the prospective study, mobile phlebotomists collected whole blood, serum and a nasopharyngeal or oropharyngeal swab from each participant. Over an approximately 2-month period, participants in the prospective study had the option of providing additional blood draws and questionnaires. Before DNA extraction, blood samples from the prospective study were shipped at room temperature or frozen.

V is cut by 2 bases and J by 3 bases, and the space between the germline ends is 10 bases. The germline V gene encodes CDR1 MDHEN and CDR2 SYDVKM. The CDR3 goes from the cysteine to the phenylalanine over 14 residues. CDR3 DNA only is kept here, 42 bases in frame from base 1. The sample originates from a study of blood T cell repertoires in COVID-19 (dated by TCRdb to the early 2020s). Notes on the research overall: Samples from collaborators originated in the United States, Italy and Spain and spanned both the acute and convalescent phases of COVID-19. Samples were obtained from the ongoing ImmuneRACE study (first 160 participants) and from over 1,000 subjects provided by 6 global collaborators. A de-identified subject ID, COVID-19 status, age in years and sex were almost always included in the sample metadata. Deeply sampled blood TCRbeta repertoires from subjects exposed to, actively infected with, or recovered from COVID-19 were included in the dataset. The prospective study material was composed of cDNA or gDNA derived from T cells, B-cell-depleted T cells, or PBMCs. A freely available public database, intended as a resource for researchers studying the immune response to SARS-CoV-2, is where the repertoires were released. Where available, HLA class I and class II types were taken from metadata supplied by the sample provider and were not determined by assay-based typing. Overall results and qualifications from the work: How much clinical and demographic metadata was included differed by source and by participant, and the metadata was provided uncurated.

TCRbeta CDR3 regions were amplified from genomic DNA by means of the immunoSEQ Assay, a bias-controlled multiplex PCR. In the authors' own workflow: Nucleated cell counts per sample were estimated from amplification of reference gene primers within the assay. Sequence reads were collapsed and filtered to measure the absolute abundance of every unique TCRbeta CDR3 rearrangement. For each sample, productive Simpson clonality was calculated by taking the square root of Simpson's diversity index across productive rearrangements. The table was pulled from immuneACCESS by TCRdb, which kept in-frame rearrangements only. Such tables lose some clones; where checked, under half of the loss comes from unresolved V genes, and the rest has no known cause. Clone size and the V and J calls come from that table; the DNA yielded D and trimming. In this sample the table shows 400,000 or so clones, roughly 88% of which occur a single time. The top ten clones comprise about 0.57% of the sample.

The TCR was taken from a man younger than 35 who had recovered from COVID-19. The chain couples TRBV28 to TRBJ1-2; a tentative D match to TRBD1 spans 6 bases. Sequencing was done on a sample of PBMCs or T cells enriched from blood (not recorded which). The nucleotide sequence reads as follows: TGTGCCAGCAGTTTACCAGGGGCGTACTATGGCTACACCTTC. This gives the protein CASSLPGAYYGYTF.